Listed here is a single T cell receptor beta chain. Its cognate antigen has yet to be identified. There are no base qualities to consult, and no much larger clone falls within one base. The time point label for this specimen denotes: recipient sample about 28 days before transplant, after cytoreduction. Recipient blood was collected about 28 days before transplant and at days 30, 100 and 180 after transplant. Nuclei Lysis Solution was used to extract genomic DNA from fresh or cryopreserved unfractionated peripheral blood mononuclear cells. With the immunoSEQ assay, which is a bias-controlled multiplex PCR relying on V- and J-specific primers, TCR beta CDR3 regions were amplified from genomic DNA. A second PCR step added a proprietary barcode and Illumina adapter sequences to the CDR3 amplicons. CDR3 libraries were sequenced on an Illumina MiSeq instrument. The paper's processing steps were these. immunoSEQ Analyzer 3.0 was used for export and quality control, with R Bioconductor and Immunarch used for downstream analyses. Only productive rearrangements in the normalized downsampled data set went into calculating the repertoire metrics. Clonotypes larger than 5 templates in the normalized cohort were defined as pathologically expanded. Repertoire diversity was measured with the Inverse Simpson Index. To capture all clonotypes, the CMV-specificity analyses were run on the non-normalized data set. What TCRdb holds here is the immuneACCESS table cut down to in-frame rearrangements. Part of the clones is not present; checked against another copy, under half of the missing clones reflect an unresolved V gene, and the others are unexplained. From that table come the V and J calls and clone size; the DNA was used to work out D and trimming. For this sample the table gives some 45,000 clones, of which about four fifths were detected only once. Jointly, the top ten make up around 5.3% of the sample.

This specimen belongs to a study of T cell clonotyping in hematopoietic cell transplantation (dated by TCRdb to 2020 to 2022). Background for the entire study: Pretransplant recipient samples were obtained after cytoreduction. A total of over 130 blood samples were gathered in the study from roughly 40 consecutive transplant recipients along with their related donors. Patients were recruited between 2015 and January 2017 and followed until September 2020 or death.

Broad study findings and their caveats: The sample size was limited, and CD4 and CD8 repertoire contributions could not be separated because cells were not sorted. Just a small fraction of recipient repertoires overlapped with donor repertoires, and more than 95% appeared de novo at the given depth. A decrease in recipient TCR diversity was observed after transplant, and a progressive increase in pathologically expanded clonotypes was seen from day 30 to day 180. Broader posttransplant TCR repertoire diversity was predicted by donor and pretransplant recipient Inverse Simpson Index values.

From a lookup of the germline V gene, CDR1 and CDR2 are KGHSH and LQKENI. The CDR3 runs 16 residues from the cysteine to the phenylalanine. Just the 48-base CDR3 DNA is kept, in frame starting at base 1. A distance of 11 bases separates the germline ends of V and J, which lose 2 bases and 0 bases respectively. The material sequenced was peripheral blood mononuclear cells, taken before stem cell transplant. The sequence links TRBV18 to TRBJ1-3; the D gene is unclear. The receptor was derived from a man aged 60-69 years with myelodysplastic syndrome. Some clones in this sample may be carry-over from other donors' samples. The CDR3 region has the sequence CASSPVQQYSGNTIYF. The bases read TGTGCCAGCTCACCAGTACAGCAATACTCTGGAAACACCATATATTTT.